The T cell receptor (beta chain) described here comes from a study of cytomegalovirus exposure and HLA in healthy donors. Overall study: The 120 or so validation repertoires and the approximately 640 first-cohort repertoires shared a platform, a later analysis reported. Broader study findings: Across donors, most TCRs were seen rarely, yet some public ones were widespread.

About this clone itself: Antigen unknown.

Produced via immunoSEQ multiplex PCR; TCRdb's table is partial and in-frame only. The repertoire holds 55,000 to 80,000 clones, with around 93% as singletons. Germline V lookup: CDR1 SGHDT, CDR2 YYEEEE. This CDR3 is built from 13 residues. With 4 bases clipped from V and 6 bases from J, the junction kept 6 bases outside the gene matches. This TCR was sampled from a woman younger than 30 in good health and CMV-seropositive. Source material: PBMCs. The chain is built from TRBV5-6 and TRBJ2-7; TRBD2 aligns across 8 bases. The DNA of the CDR3 is TGTGCCAGCAGCCTGAAAGCGGGGGCCGAGCAGTACTTC. Translation gives CASSLKAGAEQYF.